What follows are 5 T cell receptor beta chains derived from one specimen sequenced in a study of PD-L1 blockade in urothelial cancer. This table comes from immunoSEQ multiplex PCR, and its TCRdb copy is limited to in-frame clones, with some not included. The sample includes about 39,000 clones, approximately 90% of them seen just once. The sequencing used PBMCs, collected around atezolizumab (anti-PD-L1) treatment. Receptors originate from a man aged 55 to 70 with urothelial cancer.

The rearrangement joins TRBV12-5 to TRBJ2-3, with 10 bases matching TRBD1. The CDR3 extends over 15 amino acids. Per germline, CDR1 LGHNT and CDR2 FRNRAP. Trimming removed 4 bases from V and 3 bases from J; junction bases left unmatched: 4. The CDR3 sequence is CASGSGQGFTDTQYF. Here the CDR3 DNA reads TGTGCTAGTGGTTCGGGACAGGGGTTTACAGATACGCAGTATTTT.

In its sample, this clone was seen once. The chain uses TRBV7-2 and TRBJ2-2; D is possibly TRBD1 (5 bases). With 2 bases removed from V and 1 base from J, the gap between germline ends came to 8 bases. CDR3 length: 15 amino acids. In germline, CDR1 is SGHTA, CDR2 FQGNSA. As DNA, the CDR3 is TGTGCCAGCAGCTTACCCCAGGGGAACACCGGGGAGCTGTTTTTT. Amino acid sequence: CASSLPQGNTGELFF.

The rearrangement links TRBV11-2 to TRBJ2-5; 7 bases are shared with TRBD1. The germline CDR1 and CDR2 sequences are SGHAT and FQNNGV. With 2 bases clipped from V and 1 base from J, the junction kept 7 bases outside the gene matches. The CDR3 is 16 amino acids. The CDR3: CASSLLGGLLQETQYF. The CDR3 DNA reads TGTGCCAGCAGCTTATTAGGGGGCCTCCTCCAAGAGACCCAGTACTTC.

The chain combines TRBV18 with TRBJ2-7; 7 bases match TRBD1. Germline-derived CDR1 and CDR2 are KGHSH and LQKENI. V gave up 2 bases and J gave up 6 bases; unmatched junction bases: 4. This CDR3 is built from 13 residues. CDR3 region: CASSPEQGPEQYF. CDR3 DNA: TGTGCCAGCTCACCAGAACAGGGGCCCGAGCAGTACTTC.

J is TRBJ2-7 and V is TRBV29-1, with 11 bases identical to TRBD1. The CDR3 is made up of 16 amino acids. Trimming at V came to 2 bases and at J to 0 bases, leaving 6 bases not matched to a gene. The germline gives CDR1 SQVTM, CDR2 ANQGSEA. In nucleotides, the CDR3 is TGCAGCGTTGAACATGGGGGGACAGGGGGCTCCTACGAGCAGTACTTC. It yields the protein CSVEHGGTGGSYEQYF.